The 22 T cell receptor beta chains below come from one sample, sequenced in a study of cytomegalovirus exposure and HLA in healthy donors. The PCR had 60 Vbeta and 13 Jbeta primers. Generated by immunoSEQ multiplex PCR, the TCRdb table keeps only in-frame clones and is missing some. The table has over 100,000 clones, roughly 79% seen once. Input material: PBMCs. The receptors shown here come from a man aged 55 to 70 in good health and CMV-seropositive.

The chain's CDR3 is CASSPQDRVQQYF. CDR3 bases: TGTGCCAGCAGTCCTCAAGACAGGGTTCAGCAGTACTTC. The chain has TRBV28 and TRBJ2-7; 7 bases line up with TRBD1. Germline-derived CDR1 and CDR2 are MDHEN and SYDVKM. V lost 5 bases and J lost 8; bases outside the gene matches: 9. The CDR3 is 13 residues long.

J is TRBJ2-7 and V is TRBV7-9; a weak D match, TRBD2 (7 bases). Trimming stripped 4 bases from V and 2 bases from J, with 15 bases between. There are 15 residues in the CDR3. The V gene's germline CDR1 is SEHNR and CDR2 FQNEAQ (reference sequence). In DNA, the CDR3 is TGTGCCAGCAGCTCGGGGGGCCTGGTACCCTACGAGCAGTACTTC. Translating gives CASSSGGLVPYEQYF.

This clone was detected only a few times. The CDR3 here is CASSQRQGYNEQFF. CDR3 bases: TGTGCCAGCAGCCAGCGACAGGGATACAATGAGCAGTTCTTC. The chain employs TRBV5-4 and TRBJ2-1, with 7 bases identical to TRBD1. V lost 4 bases and J lost 4; bases outside the gene matches: 5. CDR3 length: 14 residues. Germline V gene sequence: CDR1 SGHNT, CDR2 YYREEE (reference sequence).

In this sample, this clone turned up once. CDR3 in amino acids: CASSPRGEDYGYTF. In nucleotides, the CDR3 is TGCGCCAGCAGCCCGCGGGGGGAGGACTATGGCTACACCTTC. The V gene is TRBV5-1, the J gene TRBJ1-2; TRBD1 is a possible D gene (5 bases). This CDR3 is built from 14 residues. The germline CDR1 and CDR2 sequences are SGHRS and YFSETQ. With 4 bases removed from V and 3 bases from J, the gap between germline ends came to 13 bases. The full variable domain, its missing parts supplied by reference TRBV5-1 and TRBJ1-2, is KAGVTQTPRYLIKTRGQQVTLSCSPISGHRSVSWYQQTPGQGLQFLFEYFSETQRNKGNFPGRFSGRQFSNSRSEMNVSTLELGDSALYLCASSPRGEDYGYTFGSGTRLTVV.

This clone was recorded only once. This rearrangement joins TRBV5-8 to TRBJ2-3; D is possibly TRBD1 (6 bases). This CDR3 has 14 amino acids. Per the germline V gene, CDR1 is SGHTS and CDR2 is YDEGEE. V was shortened by 4 bases and J by 0 bases, with 9 bases between the two germline ends. CDR3 nucleotide sequence: TGTGCCAGCAGCCCCGGACAGAGCACAGATACGCAGTATTTT. As protein: CASSPGQSTDTQYF.

This chain joins TRBV15 and TRBJ2-3; 10 nucleotides match TRBD2. The CDR3 is made up of 18 amino acids. Germline CDR1 is LNHNV and CDR2 is YYDKDF (reference sequence). V lost 0 bases and J lost 2; bases outside the gene matches: 8. The CDR3 spells CATSRDLGAGGLTDTQYF. For the CDR3, the DNA is TGTGCCACCAGCAGAGATTTGGGAGCGGGGGGGCTCACAGATACGCAGTATTTT.

The V and J genes are TRBV5-1 and TRBJ2-3, with 16 bases aligning to TRBD2. The CDR3 is 18 amino acids. V lost 0 bases, J lost 3 bases, and 4 bases stayed unmatched. Germline V gives CDR1 SGHRS, CDR2 YFSETQ. The CDR3 region has the DNA TGCGCCAGCAGCTTGGAGGGACTAGCGGGGGGGCAAACAGATACGCAGTATTTT. Residues: CASSLEGLAGGQTDTQYF.

The chain is built from TRBV27 and TRBJ1-1, with 9 nucleotides matching TRBD1. V lost 6 bases, J lost 1 base, and 3 bases stayed unmatched. CDR1 is MNHEY, CDR2 SMNVEV, per germline (reference sequence). The CDR3 runs 14 residues. The CDR3 coding sequence is TGTGCCAGCAGCCCGGGACAGGGGAACACTGAAGCTTTCTTT. Its translation is CASSPGQGNTEAFF.

CDR3 amino acids: CASSEDSSKAFF. CDR3 DNA sequence: TGTGCCAGCAGTGAGGACAGCTCGAAAGCTTTCTTT. The chain employs TRBV2 and TRBJ1-1; D is possibly TRBD1 (6 bases). Trimming cost V 3 bases and J 9 bases, with 11 bases left between them. CDR3 length equals 12 residues. The germline V gene has CDR1 SNHLY and CDR2 FYNNEI.

The chain employs TRBV19 and TRBJ1-1; 7 positions match TRBD1. Unmatched junction bases numbered 3, after V lost 0 bases and J lost 8 bases. This CDR3 has 13 amino acids. CDR1 LNHDA and CDR2 SQIVND come from the germline V gene (reference sequence). CDR3 coding DNA: TGTGCCAGTAGTATAGAGGACAGGCAGGAAGCTTTCTTT. Translation gives CASSIEDRQEAFF. Complete variable domain (other parts from reference TRBV19 and TRBJ1-1): DGGITQSPKYLFRKEGQNVTLSCEQNLNHDAMYWYRQDPGQGLRLIYYSQIVNDFQKGDIAEGYSVSREKKESFPLTVTSAQKNPTAFYLCASSIEDRQEAFFGQGTRLTVV.

The CDR3 DNA reads as TGTGCCAGCAGTCGTCGCCCCTCGGGGACCCAGTACTTC. It specifies CASSRRPSGTQYF. V is TRBV6-5 and J is TRBJ2-5; D is uncertain. CDR1 is MNHEY and CDR2 is SVGAGI in the germline V gene. With 5 bases removed from V and 7 bases from J, the gap between germline ends came to 14 bases. This CDR3 region has 13 residues.

The chain uses TRBV2 and TRBJ2-7; D is unresolved. In germline, CDR1 is SNHLY, CDR2 FYNNEI. Trimming took 4 bases from V and 3 from J, leaving 7 bases between them. The CDR3 length is 12 residues. CDR3: CASSVNRYEQYF. The DNA of the CDR3 is TGTGCCAGCAGTGTTAATCGCTACGAGCAGTACTTC.

The CDR3 region has the DNA TGCGCCAGCAGCGCGGGGGACAGGGTCGGTGCAGGGAAACTGTTTTTT. Protein sequence: CASSAGDRVGAGKLFF. V and J are TRBV5-1 and TRBJ1-4; the match to TRBD1 covers 9 bases. CDR3 length: 16 amino acids. The germline V gene encodes CDR1 SGHRS and CDR2 YFSETQ. Trimming cost V 4 bases and J 11 bases; bases outside gene matches: 15.

The chain employs TRBV6-4 and TRBJ1-2, with 8 bases matching TRBD1. Germline V CDR1 and CDR2: MRHNA, SNTAGT. V was clipped by 4 bases and J by 0 bases; unmatched bases: 10. CDR3 length equals 17 residues. As DNA, the CDR3 is TGTGCCAGCAGTGCCGCCGGACAGGGCGCCGCTAACTATGGCTACACCTTC. This sequence encodes CASSAAGQGAANYGYTF.

The CDR3 DNA sequence: TGTGCCAGCAGTTCGGCAGGGGTGACCTACGAGCAGTACTTC. Residues: CASSSAGVTYEQYF. J is TRBJ2-5 and V is TRBV6-5; maybe TRBD1 (6 bases). The closer fit of TRBJ2-7 to the DNA end suggests the J call may be wrong. This CDR3 contains 14 residues. From germline, CDR1 is MNHEY and CDR2 SVGAGI.

In its sample, this clone was seen once. The V call is TRBV6-5, the J call TRBJ2-3; 7 nucleotides align to TRBD2. Trimming removed 6 bases from V and 9 bases from J; junction bases left unmatched: 6. The CDR3 covers 12 residues. Germline CDR1 MNHEY, CDR2 SVGAGI. CDR3 bases: TGTGCCAGCAGGACCGGGGGGACGACGCAGTATTTT. Translated, it gives CASRTGGTTQYF.

The chain has TRBV4-1 and TRBJ1-5; 7 bases fit TRBD1. This CDR3 is built from 15 residues. V shed 3 bases, J shed 7 bases, and the junction held 9 bases outside the gene matches. Germline CDR1 MGHRA, CDR2 YSYEKL. CDR3 residues: CASSHPDRVYQPQHF. CDR3 coding DNA: TGCGCCAGCAGCCACCCCGACAGGGTATACCAGCCCCAGCATTTT.

V usage is TRBV5-1 and J usage is TRBJ1-3; TRBD1 aligns across 9 bases. Germline values: CDR1 SGHRS, CDR2 YFSETQ. V lost 0 bases and J lost 4; bases outside the gene matches: 5. This CDR3 contains 16 residues. The CDR3 sequence is CASSLAGTGWGNTIYF. In nucleotides, the CDR3 is TGCGCCAGCAGCTTGGCCGGGACAGGGTGGGGAAACACCATATATTTT.

This chain uses TRBV7-2 with TRBJ1-2; 7 bases are a match to TRBD1. The V segment lost 1 base and the J segment 0 bases; nucleotides outside the gene matches: 5. This CDR3 comprises 16 residues. CDR1 is SGHTA and CDR2 is FQGNSA in the germline V gene. CDR3: CASSLEGAAANYGYTF. In DNA, the CDR3 is TGTGCCAGCAGCTTAGAGGGGGCGGCGGCTAACTATGGCTACACCTTC. The full variable domain, its missing parts supplied by reference TRBV7-2 and TRBJ1-2, is GAGVSQSPSNKVTEKGKDVELRCDPISGHTALYWYRQSLGQGLEFLIYFQGNSAPDKSGLPSDRFSAERTGGSVSTLTIQRTQQEDSAVYLCASSLEGAAANYGYTFGSGTRLTVV.

The rearrangement uses TRBV19 and TRBJ2-6; D not certain. The V gene's germline CDR1 is LNHDA and CDR2 SQIVND (reference sequence). V was clipped by 3 bases and J by 2 bases, with 8 bases between them. The CDR3 runs to 15 residues. CDR3 residues: CASSMIQTGANVLTF. DNA of the CDR3: TGTGCCAGTAGTATGATACAGACTGGGGCCAACGTCCTGACTTTC.

The genes are TRBV27 and TRBJ1-4, with TRBD1 as a possible D gene (5 bases). The CDR3 loop spans 15 amino acids. The ends were cut back, 3 bases at V and 4 bases at J, with 12 bases in the middle. Germline CDR1 MNHEY, CDR2 SMNVEV (reference sequence). The chain's CDR3 is CASSFFGGSNEKLFF. In nucleotides, the CDR3 is TGTGCCAGCAGTTTCTTCGGGGGGAGTAATGAAAAACTGTTTTTT.

This chain links TRBV5-4 with TRBJ2-7; tentatively, D is TRBD1 (6 bases). CDR1 SGHNT and CDR2 YYREEE come from the germline V gene (reference sequence). Trimming pared 0 bases from V and 3 bases from J, leaving 13 bases between. This CDR3 has 15 amino acids. The CDR3 loop reads CASSLGTTGSYEQYF. The CDR3 nucleotides read TGTGCCAGCAGCTTGGGAACTACAGGGAGCTACGAGCAGTACTTC.